The T cell receptor (beta chain) under discussion was sequenced for a study of T cell responses to AZD1222 COVID-19 vaccine. Notes on this clone: What it binds is unknown.

CDR3 length: 13 amino acids. Germline CDR1 MNHEY, CDR2 SVGAGI. Germline trimming cut 8 bases from V and 12 bases from J; bases unmatched to any gene: 14. Overall study findings and caveats: Of the AZD1222 recipients, only 5 to 7 were seropositive at baseline. Repertoires were obtained solely post-peak T cell response.

TCRdb keeps only in-frame clones here, not all; method: immunoSEQ multiplex PCR. The sample records about 160,000 clones, roughly 90% being singletons. The material sequenced was peripheral blood, taken 28 days after the second AZD1222 dose. This clonotype was obtained from an adult who received the AZD1222 COVID-19 vaccine. The genes are TRBV6-5 and TRBJ1-2; 8 nucleotides line up with TRBD1. CDR3 sequence: CASYKDGTGADTF. In DNA form, the CDR3 reads TGTGCCAGCTATAAAGACGGGACAGGAGCCGACACCTTC.